The present T cell receptor beta chain was sequenced within a study of T cell repertoires in cytomegalovirus infection (dated by TCRdb to between 2018 and 2020). With regard to the full study: Because public TCR beta signatures pointed to carriage of CMV infection together with the matching HLA type, the HLA type of each donor mattered for the analysis. What the study reported, not specific to this receptor: In the ex vivo response, HLA-C-restricted CMV-specific TCR beta clonotypes were dominant, and in two of eight donors the single most frequent clonotype came from this HLA-C-restricted group. In both this cohort and an independent approximately 350-donor cohort, the cumulative frequency of public TCR beta family members distinguished carriers of CMV infection plus the relevant HLA type.

To note about this clonotype: What antigen it recognizes has not been identified. Base-call qualities are not available, and no considerably larger clone is one nucleotide away.

Sequenced on an Illumina HiSeq 1500. The raw public reads went through TCRdb reprocessing: fastp at Q25, MiXCR clone calling, in-frame beta chains kept. Here each entry gathers all rows of one CDR3 protein and keeps the most common genes and DNA. The sample yields some 450,000 distinct CDR3 sequences; roughly a third were counted once. The ten largest clones capture approximately 13% of the sample. Including cysteine and phenylalanine, the CDR3 has 16 amino acids. The entry retains the CDR3 DNA only, 48 bases that are in frame from base 1. The germline V gene specifies SGHDT as CDR1 and YYEEEE as CDR2. V trim: 2 bases; J trim: 5 bases; unmatched bases: 7.

The sequence joins TRBV5-6 to TRBJ2-2, with 9 central nucleotides matching TRBD1. The clonotype comes from a human donor in good health (CMV status not recorded). Some clones in this sample may be carry-over from other donors' samples. Sequencing was performed on PBMCs. The nucleotides read TGTGCCAGCAGCTTCATTACAGGGGGCAGGACCGGGGAGCTGTTTTTT. This yields the protein CASSFITGGRTGELFF. When the CDR3 is completed using the reference TRBV5-6 and TRBJ2-2 genes on either side, the full variable domain is DAGVTQSPTHLIKTRGQQVTLRCSPKSGHDTVSWYQQALGQGPQFIFQYYEEEERQRGNFPDRFSGHQFPNYSSELNVNALLLGDSALYLCASSFITGGRTGELFFGEGSRLTVL.